This TCR beta chain is drawn from a study of Tregs in tolerant kidney transplant recipients (dated by TCRdb to the late 2010s). Regarding the complete study: TCRbeta sequencing was used in the study to identify donor-specific regulatory T cells before combined kidney and bone marrow transplantation, and the identified cells were then tracked after transplant. Beyond this particular receptor, the publication reports: For some patients, the PCR primers changed as time went on, which meant samples from those patients could not be compared with one another at the nucleotide level. In tolerant patients, donor-specific Tregs expanded more than Tregs overall, which suggests antigen-driven rather than nonspecific expansion. Because only a small number of patients were included, the study had limitations, and the results will need to be validated in larger populations as well as under other immunosuppression protocols. The most biologically relevant and donor-specific TCRbeta repertoire appeared to be identified by expanding Tregs with activated donor B cells. Biological reproducibility was not directly assessed, although technical replication error appeared to be minimal.

Trimming takes 7 bases off V and 4 bases off J; junction bases not matched to a gene: 9. The germline V gene encodes CDR1 ENHRY and CDR2 SYGVKD. From the cysteine up to the phenylalanine, the CDR3 has a length of 15 residues. Kept here is only the CDR3 DNA, which spans 45 bases and is read in frame from base 1. Genomic DNA was extracted from sorted cells with the QIAGEN DNeasy Blood and Tissue Kit for TCRbeta CDR3 sequencing. High-throughput TCRbeta CDR3 sequencing, which included PCR amplification with bias correction and internal controls, was done commercially through immunoSEQ. The authors processed their data as follows. Unique productive TCRbeta sequences were defined by CDR3 nucleotide sequence where primers matched, and otherwise by CDR3 amino acid sequence together with Vbeta and Jbeta genes. To correct for sorting error, sequences found in more than one sorted population at a frequency ratio of 2:1 or less were discarded, and the remaining shared sequences were assigned to the population with the higher frequency. A sequence counted as donor-reactive if, in CFSE-low cells, the sequence had a frequency of at least 0.01% and was expanded at least 5-fold compared with unstimulated cells. Jensen-Shannon divergence, calculated on the top 100 TCRbeta sequences ranked by frequency, was used to quantify repertoire divergence. For any sample with multiple sequencing runs, sorting error was corrected in each run separately before the runs were pooled. Sourced from immuneACCESS, this table was stored by TCRdb with only in-frame sequences that have V and J called. A share of the clones is absent; for the studies checked, an unresolved V gene accounts for under half, and the remainder has no known explanation. The V and J calls and the clone size are those of that table, but D and trimming were determined from the DNA. The sample contains 75,000 to 100,000 clones, roughly 93% of them found a single time. In total, the top ten clones hold 1.6% of the sample.

The transplants used related donors along with nonmyeloablative bone marrow transplantation, and in the human trials mixed chimerism was transient. Thawed PBMCs were FACS-sorted into unstimulated Tregs (CD4+CD25+CD127-), CD4+ non-Tregs (CD4+CD25-), CD4 cells and CD8 cells. Patients were several combined kidney and bone marrow transplant recipients from the ITN036ST trial, and only these trial subjects had samples available. Healthy control blood was processed by Ficoll density gradient to PBMCs and cryopreserved; patient PBMCs were collected before and after transplant. Note on this clone: Its antigen target is currently unknown. Base-call qualities are not available, and no considerably larger clone is one nucleotide away.

The sequencing here drew on CD4+ T cells from blood (PBMCs), taken 12 months after the transplant. This TCR was recovered from a human patient who received a combined kidney and bone marrow transplant. In transplant recipients, some T cells may be of donor rather than host origin. The chain joins TRBV10-3 to TRBJ1-2, with 10 bases matching TRBD1. The CDR3 region has the sequence CAINRRTGGSYGYTF. The DNA sequence is as follows: TGTGCCATCAATCGGAGGACAGGGGGAAGCTATGGCTACACCTTC.